A selection of T cell receptor beta chains follows, all from one sample in a study of T cell changes during pregnancy in multiple sclerosis. The data were produced by immunoSEQ multiplex PCR, yet TCRdb's version contains in-frame clones alone and is incomplete. The data show 75,000 to 100,000 clones, 90% to 95% seen once. Sequencing used peripheral blood, obtained after pregnancy. The receptors come from a female donor in good health, enrolled as a control in a pregnancy study. Both conserved end residues are trimmed from each CDR3.

cdr3_aa j_call v_call
ASSFSFEDQETQY TRBJ2-5 TRBV7-7
ASSIFRDRGNNEQF TRBJ2-1 TRBV2
ASTEDSDTQY TRBJ2-3 TRBV2
ASSPATGQGTEAF TRBJ1-1 TRBV7-9
ASRVGGSSYEQY TRBJ2-7 TRBV5-1
ASSASVGGYEQY TRBJ2-7 TRBV5-1
AIRVTRRNTIY TRBJ1-3 TRBV10-3
ASSSSPGTSVYNEQF TRBJ2-1 TRBV7-8
ASSFTDRVGYGYT TRBJ1-2 TRBV7-9
ASSGGTGHTGELF TRBJ2-2 TRBV19
SVPSGTGHEKLF TRBJ1-4 TRBV29-1
ASSIDQGASAAYNEQF TRBJ2-1 TRBV19
ASSSLAGGADTQY TRBJ2-3 TRBV7-2
ASSDRGFDNSPLH TRBJ1-6 TRBV2
ASSRWDRNAEAF TRBJ1-1 TRBV6-1
ASSQGQGSRQDTQY TRBJ2-3 TRBV4-2
ASTATGLAGSYEQY TRBJ2-7 TRBV2
ASTQIPGADYGYT TRBJ1-2 TRBV11-2